One sample yielded the 19 T cell receptor beta chains listed below, sequenced in a study of blood T cells in healthy people across ages (dated by TCRdb to the mid-2010s). Library construction relied on 5' RACE. Reads for this sample came from an Illumina HiSeq 2500. A second PCR of roughly 7 to 11 cycles was performed with a sample-barcoded 5' primer and a J-beta primer mix. Using fastp at Q25 and MiXCR, TCRdb reprocessed the public reads and kept productive beta chains. Identical CDR3 protein sequences are pooled into one entry, listed with their most common genes and DNA. This sample comprises about 800,000 distinct CDR3 sequences, about 25% of them detected only once. Approximately 4% of the sample is in the top ten clones. This same sample was also taken into another study, of T cells of mothers and their children.

The sequencing sample was made of blood. The receptors stem from a boy aged 5-17 years in good health.

The V gene is TRBV2, the J gene TRBJ2-7, with 11 nucleotides matching TRBD1. The ends lost 3 bases at V and 4 bases at J; junction bases unmatched: 8. Germline CDR1 is SNHLY and CDR2 is FYNNEI. The CDR3 runs to 16 residues. CDR3 bases: TGTGCCAGCAGTGAGGGGACAGGGGGTTTTATTTACGAGCAGTACTTC. It is translated as CASSEGTGGFIYEQYF.

The chain couples TRBV11-2 to TRBJ2-1; D uncertain. The germline V and J ends were trimmed by 0 bases and 5 bases, with 11 bases remaining between them. This CDR3 comprises 15 residues. Germline CDR1 is SGHAT and CDR2 is FQNNGV. The DNA for the CDR3 is TGTGCCAGCAGCTTAGATTATCAACCCAACAATGAGCAGTTCTTC. Translating it yields CASSLDYQPNNEQFF.

This clonotype showed up just a few times. The chain uses TRBV29-1 and TRBJ2-1; TRBD1 matches at 8 bases. Germline CDR1 reads SQVTM; CDR2 reads ANQGSEA. The CDR3 spans 12 residues. After removal of 7 bases from V and 9 bases from J, the junction contained 8 bases not matched to a gene. The CDR3, as DNA: TGCAGCGCCCCCGGACAGGGCAGTGAGCAGTTCTTC. It encodes CSAPGQGSEQFF.

The CDR3 loop reads CSARGAGGADTQYF. The CDR3 DNA sequence: TGCAGTGCTAGGGGGGCGGGGGGAGCAGATACGCAGTATTTT. The chain has TRBV20-1 and TRBJ2-3; 8 nucleotides align to TRBD2. The CDR3 runs 14 residues. Looked up from germline, CDR1 is DFQATT and CDR2 is SNEGSKA (reference sequence). V was clipped by 3 bases and J by 4 bases; unmatched bases: 6.

This chain links TRBV7-9 with TRBJ2-2; unclear D gene. CDR1 is SEHNR and CDR2 is FQNEAQ in the germline V gene (reference sequence). V was clipped by 5 bases and J by 7 bases, with 14 bases between them. CDR3 length: 14 residues. In nucleotides, the CDR3 is TGTGCCAGCAGCCCAACCCTATCCAGCGGGGAGCTGTTTTTT. It is translated as CASSPTLSSGELFF.

This clonotype was detected only a few times. This chain connects TRBV29-1 to TRBJ1-2; D may be TRBD1 (6 bases). V gave up 2 bases and J gave up 2 bases, with 12 bases separating them. The CDR3 has 14 residues. Per the germline V gene, CDR1 is SQVTM and CDR2 is ANQGSEA. The CDR3 reads CSVEHTGKNYGYTF. The CDR3 nucleotides are TGCAGCGTTGAACACACAGGGAAGAACTATGGCTACACCTTC.

This clonotype was detected a few times. This chain joins TRBV29-1 and TRBJ2-1; 8 nucleotides line up with TRBD2. Losses at the gene ends were 5 bases for V and 2 bases for J; bases not matched to a gene: 5. The CDR3 has 14 residues. Germline V gene data show CDR1 as SQVTM and CDR2 as ANQGSEA. The CDR3: CSVSGSAAYNEQFF. CDR3 DNA sequence: TGCAGCGTTAGCGGGAGTGCGGCCTACAATGAGCAGTTCTTC.

The chain uses TRBV9 and TRBJ1-1; TRBD1 might be the D (5 bases). CDR1 is SGDLS and CDR2 is YYNGEE in the germline V gene. V was cut by 1 base and J by 7 bases, with 11 bases left in between. CDR3 length: 13 amino acids. In DNA, the CDR3 is TGTGCCAGCAGCGTAAATGGGGCCGATGAAGCTTTCTTT. Translating it yields CASSVNGADEAFF.

This clonotype was seen only a few times. The J gene is TRBJ2-1, the V gene TRBV29-1, with 9 positions matching TRBD1. The tail of the sequence fits TRBJ2-5 better, so the J call may be wrong. This CDR3 region has 14 residues. CDR1 and CDR2 from the germline V gene are SQVTM and ANQGSEA. Here the CDR3 DNA reads TGCAGCGCTGACCACAGGGGGCCGGGGGAGACCCAGTACTTC. This translates into CSADHRGPGETQYF.

Only a few counts were recorded for this clonotype. The CDR3 is CASSLQQVGGLDEQYF. The CDR3 DNA is TGTGCCAGCAGTTTACAACAAGTGGGGGGTCTGGACGAGCAGTACTTC. The chain has TRBV28 and TRBJ2-5; D possibly corresponds to TRBD2 (6 bases). The J call is doubtful: the DNA matches TRBJ2-7 better. Looked up from germline, CDR1 is MDHEN and CDR2 is SYDVKM. The length of the CDR3 is 16 residues.

This clonotype was counted only a few times. This chain links TRBV4-3 with TRBJ2-5; D is ambiguous. The J call is uncertain, as TRBJ2-1 better fits the DNA end. Germline lookup yields CDR1 LGHNA and CDR2 YSLEER. CDR3 size: 14 residues. The CDR3 region has the DNA TGCGCCAGCAGCGGTATCCGGGCTCTCAATGAGCAGTTCTTC. This sequence encodes CASSGIRALNEQFF.

The rearrangement links TRBV6-2 or TRBV6-3 to TRBJ2-2, with unresolved D. CDR1 and CDR2 from the germline V gene are MNHEY and SVGEGT. Between the trimmed V and J ends, which lost 6 bases and 7 bases, there was a span of 9 bases. This CDR3 is 12 amino acids long. The CDR3 nucleotides read TGTGCCAGCAGACAAACACTCGGGGAGCTGTTTTTT. It yields the protein CASRQTLGELFF.

This clonotype has only a few counts. The CDR3 DNA sequence: TGCGCCAGCAGCGAGGGCCAGCGACATGGCTACACCTTC. It codes for CASSEGQRHGYTF. The chain employs TRBV5-1 and TRBJ1-2; D not certain. V lost 4 bases and J lost 6, with 13 bases in between. Per the germline V gene, CDR1 is SGHRS and CDR2 is YFSETQ. This CDR3 region has 13 residues.

The V call is TRBV9, the J call TRBJ1-5; D is uncertain. The CDR3 is made up of 16 amino acids. Trimming shortened V by 5 bases and J by 3 bases, and 18 bases separated the two germline ends. Germline V lookup: CDR1 SGDLS, CDR2 YYNGEE. The CDR3, as DNA: TGTGCCAGCAGTCCTGACTGGGGAGGAAACAATCAGCCCCAGCATTTT. Its translation: CASSPDWGGNNQPQHF.

The V gene is TRBV28, the J gene TRBJ2-1; 10 bases are a match to TRBD1. The last part of the DNA fits TRBJ2-7 better; the J call may be wrong. The V gene's germline CDR1 is MDHEN and CDR2 SYDVKM. This CDR3 is built from 15 residues. CDR3 DNA: TGTGCCAGCAGTTCACCGGGACAGGGGTACCACGAGCAGTACTTC. It encodes CASSSPGQGYHEQYF.

In the case of this clonotype: The junction differs from germline at one of its ends, possibly a read error. The chain joins TRBV20-1 to TRBJ2-1, with D unresolved. Germline V gives CDR1 DFQATT, CDR2 SNEGSKA (reference sequence). This CDR3 spans 14 amino acids. Here the CDR3 DNA reads TGCAGTGTTCTGGCGGATCGCTCCTACAATGAGCAGTCCTTC. Protein product: CSVLADRSYNEQSF.

This clonotype was seen once. This chain joins TRBV10-3 and TRBJ2-7; D might be TRBD2 (5 bases). Germline lookup yields CDR1 ENHRY and CDR2 SYGVKD. The ends were cut back, 3 bases at V and 1 base at J, with 10 bases in the middle. The CDR3 contains 14 residues. The CDR3 spells CAISDAGVSYEQYF. As DNA, the CDR3 is TGTGCCATCAGTGACGCCGGGGTTTCCTACGAGCAGTACTTC.

In this sample, this clonotype turned up a few times. This chain uses TRBV14 with TRBJ2-2, with D perhaps assigned TRBD1 or TRBD2 (5 bases each). The CDR3 sequence is 18 residues long. Looked up from germline, CDR1 is SGHDN and CDR2 is FVKESK. Between the trimmed V and J ends, which lost 1 base and 6 bases, there was a span of 21 bases. CDR3 residues: CASSQALRPGPAAGELFF. The CDR3 DNA sequence: TGTGCCAGCAGCCAAGCGCTTCGACCGGGGCCAGCGGCCGGGGAGCTGTTTTTT.

The sample holds a few counts of this clonotype. The chain combines TRBV2 with TRBJ2-5, with 12 bases matching TRBD2. This CDR3 spans 15 amino acids. The J segment lost 4 bases and the V segment lost 4 bases, leaving 4 bases of the junction unmatched. The V gene's germline CDR1 is SNHLY and CDR2 FYNNEI. The CDR3 bases are TGTGCCAGCAGTGGGACTAGCGGGACGGCAGAGACCCAGTACTTC. Amino acids: CASSGTSGTAETQYF. Using reference TRBV2 and TRBJ2-5 for the parts outside the CDR3, the full variable domain is EPEVTQTPSHQVTQMGQEVILRCVPISNHLYFYWYRQILGQKVEFLVSFYNNEISEKSEIFDDQFSVERPDGSNFTLKIRSTKLEDSAMYFCASSGTSGTAETQYFGPGTRLLVL.